Sequencing of this TCR beta chain was carried out in a study of monozygotic twins with inflammatory bowel disease. Points from the study as a whole: Fewer clonotypes were shared with others by IBD patients than by healthy twins, especially with disease activity.

The CDR3 has 14 residues. Looked up from germline, CDR1 is SGHDT and CDR2 is YYEEEE. TCRdb reprocessed the 5' RACE reads and keeps a single row for each CDR3 protein, giving no DNA. The table for this sample gives over 200,000 distinct CDR3 sequences. Comments on this clonotype: No antigen is known for it.

The sequenced material came from blood. The chain has TRBV5-6 and TRBJ2-2; the TCRdb call, TRBD1, lacks DNA for checking. The TCR comes from a human donor with ulcerative colitis or Crohn's disease, or a healthy co-twin of an affected twin (not recorded which). The CDR3 loop reads CASSWGQGTGELFF.